The 19 T cell receptor beta chains below come from one sample, sequenced in a study of OX40 agonist ivuxolimab in advanced cancers. The table came from immunoSEQ multiplex PCR; TCRdb's copy has only in-frame clones and leaves some out. The repertoire holds some 98,000 clones, with 70% to 85% as singletons. The sequencing used CD4+ or CD8+ T cells sorted from blood, collected in a trial of the OX40 agonist ivuxolimab. The source of these receptors is an adult with an advanced solid tumor such as melanoma, head and neck, liver or kidney cancer.

The rearrangement joins TRBV7-3 to TRBJ2-1, with TRBD2 matching over 11 bases. Germline V lookup: CDR1 SGHTA, CDR2 FQGTGA. V trimming: 4 bases; J trimming: 7 bases; junction bases outside the gene matches: 6. The CDR3 runs to 15 residues. The CDR3 loop is CASSSTSGTGNEQFF. The CDR3 region has the DNA TGTGCCAGCAGCTCGACTAGCGGGACGGGGAATGAGCAGTTCTTC.

This clone was counted a few times. The same CDR3 arises from other DNA sequences in this sample as well. V and J are TRBV10-2 and TRBJ1-5; perhaps TRBD1 as D (5 bases). V lost 6 bases and J lost 0, with 15 bases in between. CDR1 is WSHSY and CDR2 is SAAADI in the germline V gene. This CDR3 is built from 16 residues. This CDR3 is CASRGGTANSNQPQHF. CDR3 coding DNA: TGCGCCAGCAGGGGGGGGACGGCGAATAGCAATCAGCCCCAGCATTTT.

This clone has just a few counts. V is TRBV4-1 and J is TRBJ1-1; 7 positions match TRBD1. Trimming took 4 bases from V and 1 from J; bases not matched to a gene: 12. This CDR3 comprises 17 residues. Germline V gene data show CDR1 as MGHRA and CDR2 as YSYEKL. The CDR3 region has the DNA TGCGCCAGCAGCCCCCACCGGGCACAGGGGCGGAACACTGAAGCTTTCTTT. It encodes CASSPHRAQGRNTEAFF.

The gene calls are TRBV28 and TRBJ1-5; D is ambiguous. Germline loops: CDR1 MDHEN, CDR2 SYDVKM. There are 14 residues in the CDR3. V was clipped by 5 bases and J by 4 bases, with 12 bases between them. In nucleotides, the CDR3 is TGTGCCAGCAGTCAAAACCGGGGAAATCAGCCCCAGCATTTT. Translating it yields CASSQNRGNQPQHF.

The chain links TRBV10-3 to TRBJ2-3; TRBD2 matches at 13 bases. V lost 9 bases to trimming and J lost 4 bases; unmatched junction nucleotides: 4. This CDR3 region has 14 residues. Germline V gene sequence: CDR1 ENHRY, CDR2 SYGVKD. CDR3: CAIRTSGSSDTQYF. The CDR3 bases are TGTGCCATTAGGACTAGCGGGAGCTCAGATACGCAGTATTTT.

The chain is built from TRBV4-1 and TRBJ1-3, with TRBD1 as a possible D gene (6 bases). The V gene lost 3 bases and the J gene lost 2 bases, with 17 bases spanning the gap. The CDR3 has 17 residues. The germline CDR1 and CDR2 sequences are MGHRA and YSYEKL. The CDR3 sequence: CASSQRGGPGPGNTIYF. The CDR3 nucleotides read TGCGCCAGCAGCCAGCGAGGGGGGCCGGGACCTGGAAACACCATATATTTT.

This sequence joins TRBV9 and TRBJ2-7, with 7 bases that match TRBD1. V lost 0 bases to trimming and J lost 4 bases; unmatched junction nucleotides: 4. This CDR3 contains 14 residues. Germline V gene sequence: CDR1 SGDLS, CDR2 YYNGEE. The CDR3 sequence: CASSVDTGAYEQYF. In DNA, the CDR3 is TGTGCCAGCAGCGTAGATACAGGGGCGTACGAGCAGTACTTC.

The V call is TRBV9, the J call TRBJ2-5, with 10 bases that match TRBD2. V shed 0 bases, J shed 4 bases, and the junction held 18 bases outside the gene matches. The CDR3 consists of 20 residues. CDR1 and CDR2 from the germline V gene are SGDLS and YYNGEE. CDR3 amino acids: CASSVGGMASGGSASETQYF. The CDR3 DNA is TGTGCCAGCAGCGTAGGAGGGATGGCTAGCGGGGGTTCTGCTTCAGAGACCCAGTACTTC.

There are a few counts of this clone. This CDR3 is also generated by other DNA sequences in the sample. The rearrangement links TRBV5-1 to TRBJ2-1; TRBD1 is a possible D gene (5 bases). Trimming stripped 4 bases from V and 6 bases from J, with 5 bases between. Germline lookup yields CDR1 SGHRS and CDR2 YFSETQ. This CDR3 contains 11 residues. In DNA, the CDR3 is TGCGCCAGCAGCGACAGCAATGAGCAGTTCTTC. Translating gives CASSDSNEQFF.

The chain joins TRBV6-6 to TRBJ1-2; D is undetermined. The CDR3 sequence is 14 residues long. The V gene's germline CDR1 is MNHNY and CDR2 SVGAGI (reference sequence). Between the trimmed V and J ends, which lost 2 bases and 2 bases, there was a span of 9 bases. In DNA, the CDR3 is TGTGCCAGCAGTTACAAACGGGGAAACTATGGCTACACCTTC. Protein: CASSYKRGNYGYTF.

This clone was counted a few times. V usage is TRBV5-1 and J usage is TRBJ1-1, with D perhaps matching TRBD1 (6 bases). Germline V gene sequence: CDR1 SGHRS, CDR2 YFSETQ. The CDR3 is made up of 14 amino acids. Trimming took 3 bases from V and 2 from J, leaving 11 bases between them. The DNA for the CDR3 is TGCGCCAGCAGCTCCGGACAGATTAACACTGAAGCTTTCTTT. Residues: CASSSGQINTEAFF. The whole variable domain, remainder taken from reference TRBV5-1 and TRBJ1-1, is KAGVTQTPRYLIKTRGQQVTLSCSPISGHRSVSWYQQTPGQGLQFLFEYFSETQRNKGNFPGRFSGRQFSNSRSEMNVSTLELGDSALYLCASSSGQINTEAFFGQGTRLTVV.

The V and J genes are TRBV6-1 and TRBJ2-5; D remains ambiguous. Trimming stripped 8 bases from V and 7 bases from J, with 8 bases between. The germline gives CDR1 MNHNS, CDR2 SASEGT. The CDR3 sequence is 10 residues long. This CDR3 reads CASGRTTQYF. The CDR3 DNA sequence: TGTGCCAGCGGCAGGACGACCCAGTACTTC.

This chain connects TRBV10-3 to TRBJ2-7; D is perhaps TRBD1 (6 bases). Germline V lookup: CDR1 ENHRY, CDR2 SYGVKD. There are 12 residues in the CDR3. The ends were cut back, 5 bases at V and 5 bases at J, with 10 bases in the middle. The CDR3 DNA follows: TGTGCCATCAGTTTGGACAGCCACGAGCAGTACTTC. It encodes CAISLDSHEQYF.

The rearrangement joins TRBV6-5 to TRBJ1-5; TRBD1 aligns across 9 bases. The CDR3 contains 13 residues. Germline CDR1 and CDR2: MNHEY and SVGAGI. V lost 6 bases and J lost 6; bases outside the gene matches: 3. The CDR3, as DNA: TGTGCCAGCAGCCCGGACAGGGGTCAGCCCCAGCATTTT. Its protein product is CASSPDRGQPQHF.

The chain recombines TRBV4-3 with TRBJ1-3; no firm D call. The V and J ends lost 4 bases and 0 bases respectively, with 10 bases between them. The germline V gene has CDR1 LGHNA and CDR2 YSLEER. The CDR3 runs 15 residues. CDR3 residues: CASSLHRGSGNTIYF. In nucleotides, the CDR3 is TGCGCCAGCAGCCTCCACAGAGGCTCTGGAAACACCATATATTTT.

The chain carries TRBV6-5 and TRBJ2-7; D not resolved. CDR1 is MNHEY, CDR2 SVGAGI, per germline. Trimming shortened V by 5 bases and J by 3 bases, and 14 bases separated the two germline ends. The CDR3 has 14 amino acids. The chain's CDR3 is CASSQSVQRYEQYF. DNA of the CDR3: TGTGCCAGCAGTCAATCAGTCCAGCGCTACGAGCAGTACTTC.

V gene TRBV6-6 combines with J gene TRBJ2-5; D remains unclear. CDR3 length equals 13 residues. CDR1 and CDR2 from the germline V gene are MNHNY and SVGAGI (reference sequence). Trimming pared 4 bases from V and 5 bases from J, leaving 11 bases between. CDR3 nucleotide sequence: TGTGCCAGCAGTTTCTCAATTGGGGAGACCCAGTACTTC. Translating gives CASSFSIGETQYF.

The gene calls are TRBV5-1 and TRBJ1-1; 9 bases align to TRBD1. CDR1 is SGHRS, CDR2 YFSETQ, per germline. V trimming: 3 bases; J trimming: 4 bases; junction bases outside the gene matches: 4. CDR3 length equals 14 residues. The CDR3: CASSWGTGSTEAFF. As DNA, the CDR3 is TGCGCCAGCAGCTGGGGGACAGGGAGCACTGAAGCTTTCTTT.

The chain joins TRBV21-1 to TRBJ2-7; the DNA was not compared with TRBD1, the D call given in the table. TRBV21-1 is classified as a pseudogene. The CDR3 extends over 15 amino acids. CDR3 sequence reads: CASAQGPFYTYEQYF. CDR3 bases: TGTGCCAGCGCTCAGGGTCCCTTCTATACCTACGAGCAGTACTTC.